What follows is one TCR beta chain and its context. Its antigen is not identified. Produced via immunoSEQ multiplex PCR; TCRdb's table is partial and in-frame only. The table shows some 80,000 clones, with more than 70% occurring only once. V was shortened by 2 bases and J by 8 bases, with 14 bases between the two germline ends. The V gene's germline CDR1 is SGHRS and CDR2 YFSETQ. The CDR3 loop spans 13 amino acids. The entry originates in a study of T cell responses to AZD1222 COVID-19 vaccine. The study, taken as a whole, reports: As reported, nearly half of all spike-specific TCRs target variant regions that are unmutated. Spike regions recognized by vaccine-associated CD4 TCRs spanned the protein, led by 160-218 and 743-854.

V gene TRBV5-1 combines with J gene TRBJ2-7; D remains unclear. Here the sequenced sample was peripheral blood, taken 28 days after the second dose of the MenACWY control vaccine. The source is an adult who received the MenACWY meningococcal vaccine as a control. DNA for the CDR3: TGCGCCAGCAGCTTCGAGGAGTTAAGTCAGCAGTACTTC. This sequence encodes CASSFEELSQQYF.